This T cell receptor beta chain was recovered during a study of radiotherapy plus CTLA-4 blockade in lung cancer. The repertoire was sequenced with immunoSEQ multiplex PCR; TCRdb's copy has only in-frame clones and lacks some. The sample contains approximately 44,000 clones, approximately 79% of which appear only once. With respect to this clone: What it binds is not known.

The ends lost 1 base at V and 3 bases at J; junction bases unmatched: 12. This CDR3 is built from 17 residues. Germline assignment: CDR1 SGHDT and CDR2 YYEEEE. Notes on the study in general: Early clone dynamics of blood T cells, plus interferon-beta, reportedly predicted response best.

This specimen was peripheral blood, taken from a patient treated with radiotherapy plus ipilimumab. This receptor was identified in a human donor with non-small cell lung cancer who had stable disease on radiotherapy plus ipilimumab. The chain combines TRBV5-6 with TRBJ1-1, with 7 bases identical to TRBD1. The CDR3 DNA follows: TGTGCCAGCAGCTTGTATCAGGGGGTTGGACGGGACACTGAAGCTTTCTTT. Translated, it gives CASSLYQGVGRDTEAFF.